Presented here are 13 T cell receptor beta chains from one specimen sequenced in a study of molecular identifiers for immune sequencing clone quantification. Via MiXCR, TCRdb re-called the PCR reads, giving one row per CDR3 protein. The data show some 650,000 distinct CDR3 sequences, about 20% seen once. The sequenced material came from naive CD8+ T cells from blood, with Jurkat cell RNA spiked in. Sample subset: FACS-sorted CD8+CD4-CCR7+CD45RA+ naive T cells. Source of these receptors: a human donor in good health. Some libraries in this study had Jurkat cell RNA spiked in.

The CDR3 here is CASSQDASRTYEQYF. CDR3 DNA sequence: TGTGCCAGCAGCCAAGACGCTTCGCGCACCTACGAGCAGTACTTC. The gene calls are TRBV3-1 and TRBJ2-7; D gene ambiguous. The CDR3 totals 15 residues. From germline, CDR1 is LGHDT and CDR2 YNNKEL (reference sequence). With 0 bases removed from V and 2 bases from J, the gap between germline ends came to 11 bases.

Concerning this clonotype itself: A much larger clone lies one base from this, so it may be a read error. V usage is TRBV27 and J usage is TRBJ1-5; D perhaps matches TRBD1 (5 bases). V shed 6 bases and J shed 3 bases, with 15 bases lying between them. This CDR3 is 15 amino acids long. The germline CDR1 and CDR2 sequences are MNHEY and SMNVEV (reference sequence). This CDR3 is CASSYRFYINQPQHF. In DNA form, the CDR3 reads TGTGCCAGCAGCTACAGGTTTTATATCAATCAGCCCCAGCATTTT.

The chain combines TRBV27 with TRBJ2-3; 13 bases are shared with TRBD2. The CDR3 consists of 16 residues. The V segment lost 6 bases and the J segment 6 bases; nucleotides outside the gene matches: 9. Germline CDR1 and CDR2: MNHEY and SMNVEV (reference sequence). The CDR3 spells CASRQLAGGPGDTQYF. In DNA form, the CDR3 reads TGTGCCAGCAGGCAACTAGCGGGAGGGCCAGGGGATACGCAGTATTTT.

This clonotype occurred a few times. The rearrangement joins TRBV7-9 to TRBJ2-5; D might be TRBD1 (6 bases). CDR3 size: 15 residues. Germline CDR1 reads SEHNR; CDR2 reads FQNEAQ (reference sequence). The V gene lost 5 bases and the J gene lost 7 bases, with 20 bases spanning the gap. The CDR3 DNA follows: TGTGCCAGCAGCACAAACAGGGACGACGAGGGGACCCAGTACTTC. Protein sequence: CASSTNRDDEGTQYF.

This clonotype came up many times. The chain recombines TRBV4-3 with TRBJ2-1; D remains ambiguous. The CDR3 runs to 13 residues. Trimming removed 1 base at V and 10 bases at J, with 11 bases between. Germline CDR1 and CDR2: LGHNA and YSLEER. CDR3 residues: CASSQVLGLEQFF. The CDR3 DNA is TGCGCCAGCAGCCAAGTTCTGGGCCTAGAGCAGTTCTTC.

This clonotype was counted at least ten times. The CDR3 loop is CASTPLDYSYEQYF. CDR3 DNA: TGTGCCAGCACCCCGTTGGACTACTCCTACGAGCAGTACTTC. The chain is built from TRBV7-9 and TRBJ2-7; maybe TRBD2 (6 bases). V was trimmed by 7 bases and J by 0 bases, leaving 13 bases between them. Germline loops: CDR1 SEHNR, CDR2 FQNEAQ (reference sequence). The CDR3 length is 14 residues.

The sample holds many counts of this clonotype. The chain recombines TRBV6-2 or TRBV6-3 with TRBJ1-1, with 7 bases identical to TRBD1. CDR1 and CDR2 (germline): MNHEY, SVGEGT. V lost 8 bases to trimming and J lost 3 bases; unmatched junction nucleotides: 6. This CDR3 comprises 13 residues. CDR3 sequence reads: CASANRGDTEAFF. The CDR3 nucleotides read TGTGCCAGCGCAAACAGGGGAGACACTGAAGCTTTCTTT.

As to this clonotype: One junction end disagrees with the germline gene, perhaps due to a read error. The chain employs TRBV5-3 and TRBJ1-1; no clear D gene. TRBV5-3 is designated an ORF whose function remains uncertain. The CDR3 contains 13 residues. The CDR3 bases are TGTGCCAGCAGCTTGCGGTCGAACACTGAAGCTTCCTTT. Its translation is CASSLRSNTEASF.

This clonotype was seen only a few times. Because it lacks the conserved phenylalanine or tryptophan at the end, this CDR3 is likely a read error. The chain recombines TRBV4-1 with TRBJ2-7; D not certain. Germline V gives CDR1 MGHRA, CDR2 YSYEKL. V was cut by 4 bases and J by 4 bases, with 11 bases left in between. The CDR3 sequence is 13 residues long. Written as DNA, the CDR3 is TGCGCCAGCAGCCCCCGGAAGGGTTACGAGCAGTACCTC. Protein product: CASSPRKGYEQYL.

Notes on this clonotype: With a much larger clone just one base away, this may be a read error. The chain has TRBV7-2 and TRBJ2-2; maybe TRBD1 (6 bases). The germline gives CDR1 SGHTA, CDR2 FQGNSA. The CDR3 covers 15 residues. CDR3 sequence: CASSTGHTNTGELLF. The CDR3 DNA is TGTGCCAGCAGCACGGGACACACCAACACCGGGGAGCTGCTTTTT.

The gene calls are TRBV12-3 or TRBV12-4 and TRBJ1-1; D is unclear. V lost 7 bases to trimming and J lost 0 bases, with 12 bases between them. The CDR3 totals 14 residues. The DNA for the CDR3 is TGTGCCAGCAATGAGGAATGGATGAACACTGAAGCTTTCTTT. As protein: CASNEEWMNTEAFF.

There are many counts of this clonotype. The chain is built from TRBV28 and TRBJ2-7; a possible D gene is TRBD1 (5 bases). Germline CDR1 and CDR2: MDHEN and SYDVKM. Trimming cost V 3 bases and J 0 bases, with 15 bases left between them. The CDR3 totals 16 residues. The CDR3 loop reads CASSLGRTPSSYEQYF. The CDR3 region has the DNA TGTGCCAGCAGTTTGGGTAGGACACCGAGCTCCTACGAGCAGTACTTC.

The table lists this clonotype with many counts. DNA of the CDR3: TGTGCCAGCAGTTTATTTACTAGCGGGTTCCACGAGCAGTACTTC. Its translation: CASSLFTSGFHEQYF. The rearrangement uses TRBV28 and TRBJ2-7, with 9 bases aligning to TRBD2. The trim removed 1 base at V and 5 bases at J, leaving 6 bases unmatched. CDR1 and CDR2 from the germline V gene are MDHEN and SYDVKM. The CDR3 is 15 amino acids.